The 15 T cell receptor beta chains given below trace back to one sample, sequenced in a study of blood T cells in healthy people across ages. Using a J-beta primer mix together with a sample-barcoded 5' primer, a second PCR was run for about 6 to 12 cycles. TCRdb reprocessed the 5' RACE reads via MiXCR and lists one record per CDR3 protein. The table includes 1.6 million or so distinct CDR3 sequences, about 31% detected once. The specimen was blood. Every receptor here comes from a woman under 40 in good health.

The J gene is TRBJ1-2, the V gene TRBV5-6; possibly TRBD1 for D (5 bases). CDR3 length: 13 residues. V lost 1 base, J lost 12 bases, and 16 bases lay in between. Germline lookup yields CDR1 SGHDT and CDR2 YYEEEE. CDR3 in amino acids: CASSLTTAPVNTF. Written as DNA, the CDR3 is TGTGCCAGCAGCTTGACGACAGCGCCGGTGAACACCTTC.

This clonotype was seen many times. This rearrangement joins TRBV20-1 to TRBJ2-1; TRBD2 aligns across 13 bases. The CDR3 totals 12 residues. Germline CDR1 is DFQATT and CDR2 is SNEGSKA (reference sequence). V lost 6 bases and J lost 11; bases outside the gene matches: 4. The CDR3 sequence: CSAGTSGDKQFF. CDR3 DNA: TGCAGTGCCGGGACTAGCGGGGATAAGCAGTTCTTC.

The rearrangement joins TRBV20-1 to TRBJ2-3; D ambiguous. The CDR3 loop spans 13 amino acids. The germline gives CDR1 DFQATT, CDR2 SNEGSKA (reference sequence). Between the trimmed V and J ends, which lost 3 bases and 0 bases, there was a span of 7 bases. The DNA for the CDR3 is TGCAGTGCTAGTGGCTACAGCACAGATACGCAGTATTTT. It translates to CSASGYSTDTQYF.

The gene calls are TRBV6-6 and TRBJ1-2; D is unresolved. CDR1 and CDR2 (germline): MNHNY, SVGAGI (reference sequence). Trimming took 6 bases from V and 3 from J, leaving 11 bases between them. This CDR3 has 13 residues. The CDR3 region has the DNA TGTGCCAGCAGCAGGACCGTTTACTATGGCTACACCTTC. It translates to CASSRTVYYGYTF.

The V call is TRBV6-6, the J call TRBJ1-5, with D hard to call. This CDR3 has 15 amino acids. Trimming removed 1 base at V and 4 bases at J, with 11 bases between. CDR1 is MNHNY, CDR2 SVGAGI, per germline (reference sequence). The CDR3 loop is CASSYLSPGNQPQHF. The CDR3 bases are TGTGCCAGCAGTTACTTAAGTCCGGGGAATCAGCCCCAGCATTTT.

This clonotype showed up many times. The chain couples TRBV20-1 to TRBJ2-1; TRBD1 matches at 9 bases. The CDR3 contains 14 residues. J was trimmed by 3 bases and V by 6 bases; bases with no gene match: 6. Per germline, CDR1 DFQATT and CDR2 SNEGSKA (reference sequence). The CDR3 sequence: CSAQATGGYNEQFF. The CDR3, as DNA: TGCAGTGCCCAAGCGACAGGGGGCTACAATGAGCAGTTCTTC.

This chain joins TRBV28 and TRBJ2-3; no definite D call. The ends were cut back, 7 bases at V and 7 bases at J, with 15 bases in the middle. CDR3 size: 13 residues. Germline V gene data show CDR1 as MDHEN and CDR2 as SYDVKM. The CDR3 protein is CASTRSMGYTQYF. The CDR3 region has the DNA TGTGCCAGCACTAGGTCCATGGGTTATACGCAGTATTTT.

The chain is built from TRBV11-2 and TRBJ2-5; unclear D gene. The CDR3 has 14 amino acids. Germline V CDR1 and CDR2: SGHAT, FQNNGV. V shed 1 base and J shed 4 bases, with 10 bases lying between them. The CDR3 sequence is CASSLGSPGETQYF. The CDR3 DNA is TGTGCCAGCAGCTTAGGTAGTCCCGGAGAGACCCAGTACTTC.

This clonotype was recorded a few times. V and J are TRBV9 and TRBJ2-1; D may be TRBD2 (6 bases). Trimming shortened V by 4 bases and J by 9 bases, and 17 bases separated the two germline ends. The CDR3 extends over 14 amino acids. Per germline, CDR1 SGDLS and CDR2 YYNGEE. DNA of the CDR3: TGTGCCAGCAGCCGACTAGAAGGATCCACTGAGCAGTTCTTC. Protein sequence: CASSRLEGSTEQFF.

This clonotype was counted between two and nine times. This sequence joins TRBV28 and TRBJ2-3; D gene unclear. This CDR3 is built from 16 residues. Deletions cut 4 bases from V and 2 bases from J, with 16 bases between. In germline, CDR1 is MDHEN, CDR2 SYDVKM. This chain's CDR3 is CASSSLVDGHTDTQYF. DNA for the CDR3: TGTGCCAGCAGTTCCCTGGTCGACGGGCACACAGATACGCAGTATTTT.

The rearrangement uses TRBV7-2 and TRBJ2-7, with D possibly matching TRBD1 (6 bases). The CDR3 is 17 residues long. The ends were cut back, 3 bases at V and 6 bases at J, with 24 bases in the middle. Germline CDR1 reads SGHTA; CDR2 reads FQGNSA. This CDR3 reads CASSFFYRDTPSREQYF. For the CDR3, the DNA is TGTGCCAGCAGCTTCTTCTACCGGGACACCCCCTCTCGCGAGCAGTACTTC.

The chain links TRBV15 to TRBJ2-7; 8 positions agree with TRBD1. The length of the CDR3 is 14 residues. Germline lookup yields CDR1 LNHNV and CDR2 YYDKDF (reference sequence). The V gene end was trimmed by 3 bases and the J gene end by 2 bases; junction bases not matched to a gene: 3. CDR3 protein: CATSSRQGTYEQYF. CDR3 nucleotides: TGTGCCACCAGCAGTAGACAGGGGACCTACGAGCAGTACTTC.

The chain has TRBV9 and TRBJ2-1; D call uncertain. Trimming shortened V by 1 base and J by 8 bases, and 10 bases separated the two germline ends. Germline lookup yields CDR1 SGDLS and CDR2 YYNGEE. CDR3 size: 13 residues. The CDR3 region is CASSVLRADEQFF. The CDR3 nucleotides read TGTGCCAGCAGCGTATTAAGGGCGGATGAGCAGTTCTTC.

This clonotype was counted between two and nine times. V gene TRBV7-7 combines with J gene TRBJ2-5; 8 nucleotides align to TRBD1. From germline, CDR1 is SSHAT and CDR2 FNYEAQ (reference sequence). The CDR3 extends over 16 amino acids. Trimming at V came to 5 bases and at J to 5 bases, leaving 13 bases not matched to a gene. The CDR3 bases are TGTGCCAGCAGCCGACTTTCGACAGGGGCGGGGGAGACCCAGTACTTC. This encodes CASSRLSTGAGETQYF.

This clonotype was counted a few times. V and J are TRBV20-1 and TRBJ1-5; D remains ambiguous. The CDR3 loop spans 13 amino acids. The V gene's germline CDR1 is DFQATT and CDR2 SNEGSKA (reference sequence). Trimming shortened V by 3 bases and J by 6 bases, and 12 bases separated the two germline ends. The CDR3 sequence: CSASLGVGQPQHF. The CDR3 DNA sequence: TGCAGTGCTAGTCTCGGGGTCGGTCAGCCCCAGCATTTT.